The 26 T cell receptor beta chains given below trace back to one sample, sequenced in a study of T cell responses to AZD1222 COVID-19 vaccine. Libraries were prepared by immunoSEQ multiplex PCR; TCRdb keeps only in-frame clonotypes and omits some of them. The sample carries some 79,000 clones, 70% to 90% recorded once. Here the sequenced sample was peripheral blood, taken 28 days after the second AZD1222 dose. Receptors were obtained from an adult who received the AZD1222 COVID-19 vaccine.

CDR3 bases: TGCGCCAGCAGCCAGACCGGACGGAGGCTAGGGGGCAATCAGCCCCAGCATTTT. Translating gives CASSQTGRRLGGNQPQHF. The V and J genes are TRBV4-1 and TRBJ1-5, with D tentatively TRBD1 (5 bases). Trimming took 3 bases from V and 2 from J, leaving 20 bases between them. The CDR3 spans 18 residues. Germline V gives CDR1 MGHRA, CDR2 YSYEKL.

This rearrangement joins TRBV28 to TRBJ2-7, with 10 bases matching TRBD2. The CDR3 runs 14 residues. V was clipped by 3 bases and J by 5 bases; unmatched bases: 4. Per germline, CDR1 MDHEN and CDR2 SYDVKM. The CDR3 loop is CASSFQGTSDEQYF. The CDR3 DNA reads TGTGCCAGCAGTTTTCAAGGGACTAGCGACGAGCAGTACTTC.

The chain recombines TRBV11-2 with TRBJ2-1; 14 nucleotides agree with TRBD2. Germline loops: CDR1 SGHAT, CDR2 FQNNGV. Losses at the gene ends were 4 bases for V and 0 bases for J; bases not matched to a gene: 8. The CDR3 length is 19 residues. This chain's CDR3 is CASSSRTSGGSSSYNEQFF. In nucleotides, the CDR3 is TGTGCCAGCAGCTCAAGGACTAGCGGGGGGTCCAGCTCCTACAATGAGCAGTTCTTC. Full variable domain (outside the CDR3, taken from reference TRBV11-2 and TRBJ2-1): EAGVAQSPRYKIIEKRQSVAFWCNPISGHATLYWYQQILGQGPKLLIQFQNNGVVDDSQLPKDRFSAERLKGVDSTLKIQPAKLEDSAVYLCASSSRTSGGSSSYNEQFFGPGTRLTVL.

V is TRBV19 and J is TRBJ1-3; no reliable D call. Germline V gives CDR1 LNHDA, CDR2 SQIVND (reference sequence). V lost 3 bases to trimming and J lost 7 bases, with 7 bases between them. This CDR3 has 12 residues. CDR3 sequence reads: CASSIGDNTIYF. CDR3 DNA: TGTGCCAGTAGTATCGGTGACAACACCATATATTTT.

Concerning this clone itself: The same CDR3 also results from other DNA sequences found in this sample. The gene calls are TRBV5-1 and TRBJ1-1; 7 bases agree with TRBD1. The V gene end was trimmed by 0 bases and the J gene end by 0 bases; junction bases not matched to a gene: 2. Germline V gives CDR1 SGHRS, CDR2 YFSETQ. The CDR3 runs to 15 residues. For the CDR3, the DNA is TGCGCCAGCAGCTTGGGAGGGACAGTGAACACTGAAGCTTTCTTT. Encoded protein: CASSLGGTVNTEAFF.

The chain has TRBV18 and TRBJ2-7, with D perhaps being TRBD1 or TRBD2 (7 bases each). Trimming cost V 3 bases and J 7 bases, with 28 bases left between them. Germline assignment: CDR1 KGHSH and CDR2 LQKENI. CDR3 length: 18 residues. CDR3 nucleotide sequence: TGTGCCAGCTCACCTCCCCAGAGGAGCCAGGGGGGGTTGAGTGAGCAGTACTTC. Translating gives CASSPPQRSQGGLSEQYF.

This CDR3 reads CASSESGYGYTF. In DNA form, the CDR3 reads TGTGCCAGCAGTGAATCCGGTTATGGCTACACCTTC. This chain uses TRBV25-1 with TRBJ1-2, with D uncertain. The CDR3 length is 12 residues. Germline CDR1 is MGHDK and CDR2 is SYGVNS. The V end lost 1 base, the J end lost 5 bases, and 5 bases lay between the germline ends.

Here the CDR3 DNA reads TGTGCCACCAGTGACCCGGACAGATACGAGCAGTACTTC. As protein: CATSDPDRYEQYF. J is TRBJ2-7 and V is TRBV24-1; TRBD1 is a possible D gene (6 bases). V shed 4 bases and J shed 4 bases, with 10 bases lying between them. The CDR3 runs 13 residues. Germline V gene sequence: CDR1 KGHDR, CDR2 SFDVKD.

The chain uses TRBV2 and TRBJ1-5; 7 bases are a match to TRBD1. Trimming removed 7 bases from V and 1 base from J; junction bases left unmatched: 4. The CDR3 spans 14 residues. Germline V gene lookup returns CDR1 SNHLY and CDR2 FYNNEI. The CDR3 loop reads CASTSQGSNQPQHF. The CDR3 coding sequence is TGTGCCAGCACCTCACAGGGGAGCAATCAGCCCCAGCATTTT.

This chain uses TRBV5-6 with TRBJ2-5; a possible D gene is TRBD2 (5 bases). Germline V gives CDR1 SGHDT, CDR2 YYEEEE. The CDR3 is 16 amino acids. V gave up 1 base and J gave up 7 bases, with 20 bases separating them. CDR3 sequence: CASSLSYQNLGRTQYF. CDR3 coding DNA: TGTGCCAGCAGCTTGTCGTATCAGAACCTGGGGAGGACCCAGTACTTC.

This clone was seen a single time. The V gene is TRBV11-2, the J gene TRBJ1-6; D remains unclear. V lost 5 bases to trimming and J lost 10 bases, with 15 bases between them. The CDR3 consists of 14 residues. CDR1 and CDR2 from the germline V gene are SGHAT and FQNNGV. The CDR3 coding sequence is TGTGCCAGCAGCCCCAACCGGTTAGAATCACCCCTCCACTTT. As protein: CASSPNRLESPLHF.

The V and J genes are TRBV9 and TRBJ1-6; maybe TRBD1 (5 bases). CDR1 and CDR2 (germline): SGDLS, YYNGEE. CDR3 length equals 15 residues. V was pared by 2 bases and J by 3 bases, with 9 bases between. DNA for the CDR3: TGTGCCAGCAGCGTGCGGGGGGACTATAATTCACCCCTCCACTTT. Its protein is CASSVRGDYNSPLHF.

This clone was found once. In DNA form, the CDR3 reads TGTGCCAGCAGCACAACAGTGCCCACGTCTGGAAACACCATATATTTT. This codes for CASSTTVPTSGNTIYF. The chain uses TRBV5-6 and TRBJ1-3; D unresolved. The CDR3 runs 16 residues. Germline CDR1 reads SGHDT; CDR2 reads YYEEEE. The V and J ends lost 4 bases and 1 base respectively, with 15 bases between them.

The rearrangement uses TRBV11-3 and TRBJ2-7; D unresolved. The CDR3 totals 16 residues. CDR1 and CDR2 (germline): SGHNT, YENEEA. V lost 2 bases, J lost 2 bases, and 16 bases lay in between. This CDR3 is CASSLNRWLSAYEQYF. In DNA form, the CDR3 reads TGTGCCAGCAGCTTAAATCGTTGGCTTTCGGCCTACGAGCAGTACTTC.

This chain joins TRBV18 and TRBJ2-1; 7 bases line up with TRBD2. This CDR3 spans 14 amino acids. Germline values: CDR1 KGHSH, CDR2 LQKENI. J gave up 8 bases and V 4 bases, and 8 bases lay outside the gene matches. This CDR3 is CASSLTSPRDEQFF. The CDR3 DNA is TGTGCCAGCTCACTGACTAGCCCTCGTGATGAGCAGTTCTTC.

This rearrangement joins TRBV28 to TRBJ2-3; 10 bases are a match to TRBD2. Per germline, CDR1 MDHEN and CDR2 SYDVKM. The CDR3 totals 17 residues. After removal of 8 bases from V and 1 base from J, the junction contained 12 bases not matched to a gene. The CDR3 region is CASPPRGLAGGTDTQYF. The CDR3 DNA is TGTGCCAGCCCCCCTCGTGGGCTAGCGGGAGGCACAGATACGCAGTATTTT.

This clone was recorded once. The rearrangement links TRBV4-1 to TRBJ2-1, with D possibly matching TRBD1 (6 bases). This CDR3 is built from 16 residues. With 5 bases removed from V and 2 bases from J, the gap between germline ends came to 16 bases. Germline assignment: CDR1 MGHRA and CDR2 YSYEKL. CDR3 amino acids: CASSTPQGRAYNEQFF. CDR3 sequence (DNA): TGCGCCAGCAGCACCCCACAGGGCCGGGCCTACAATGAGCAGTTCTTC.

V and J are TRBV7-2 and TRBJ2-5; 7 bases line up with TRBD1. The CDR3 covers 13 residues. V shed 4 bases and J 5 bases; nucleotides not matched to a gene: 4. Germline loops: CDR1 SGHTA, CDR2 FQGNSA. CDR3 sequence reads: CASSSGGWETQYF. DNA of the CDR3: TGTGCCAGCAGCTCAGGGGGTTGGGAGACCCAGTACTTC.

The CDR3 nucleotides are TGTGCCAGCAGTTTGGACAATGAGCAGTTCTTC. It yields the protein CASSLDNEQFF. The chain carries TRBV12-3 or TRBV12-4 and TRBJ2-1; D gene uncertain. This CDR3 has 11 residues. V lost 3 bases, J lost 5 bases, and 2 bases lay in between.

This chain connects TRBV11-2 to TRBJ1-5, with D possibly matching TRBD1 (5 bases). Germline CDR1 reads SGHAT; CDR2 reads FQNNGV. The CDR3 extends over 14 amino acids. V lost 0 bases and J 7 bases, leaving 10 bases between the germline ends. DNA for the CDR3: TGTGCCAGCAGCTTAGAGGACAATTTGCAGCCCCAGCATTTT. Its translation: CASSLEDNLQPQHF.

This chain joins TRBV24-1 and TRBJ2-2; D possibly corresponds to TRBD1 (6 bases). CDR3 length equals 14 residues. Trimming removed 7 bases from V and 1 base from J, with 9 bases in between. Germline CDR1 KGHDR, CDR2 SFDVKD. The CDR3 nucleotides are TGTGCCACCAGAGAGACAGGGAACACCGGGGAGCTGTTTTTT. Amino acid sequence: CATRETGNTGELFF.

The chain combines TRBV14 with TRBJ1-4; D not certain. The V end was cut by 5 bases, the J end by 0 bases, with 16 bases between. The CDR3 spans 17 residues. Germline values: CDR1 SGHDN, CDR2 FVKESK. DNA for the CDR3: TGTGCCAGCAGCGACCAGGATCCACTTGCAACTAATGAAAAACTGTTTTTT. Protein sequence: CASSDQDPLATNEKLFF.

This clone was detected once. The chain uses TRBV28 and TRBJ2-1; 8 bases agree with TRBD1. The V segment lost 5 bases and the J segment 7 bases; nucleotides outside the gene matches: 7. Germline CDR1 reads MDHEN; CDR2 reads SYDVKM. The CDR3 has 14 amino acids. The CDR3, as DNA: TGTGCCAGCAGTGGTAGACAGGGGAGAAATGAGCAGTTCTTC. Protein sequence: CASSGRQGRNEQFF.

The chain recombines TRBV12-5 with TRBJ1-5, with D uncertain. With 2 bases removed from V and 7 bases from J, the gap between germline ends came to 9 bases. The CDR3 is 13 amino acids. The germline V gene encodes CDR1 LGHNT and CDR2 FRNRAP. CDR3 coding DNA: TGTGCTAGTGGTTTGTCGGCGGGGCAGCCCCAGCATTTT. It specifies CASGLSAGQPQHF.

This clone showed up just once. The chain couples TRBV10-1 to TRBJ1-5; D remains ambiguous. Trimming took 7 bases from V and 7 from J, leaving 23 bases between them. Germline CDR1 is WNHNN and CDR2 is SYGVQD (reference sequence). The CDR3 spans 16 residues. The CDR3 nucleotides are TGCGCCAGCAACCTCTGGAGGGCTCTTTTGGGACAGCCCCAGCATTTT. Its protein is CASNLWRALLGQPQHF.

The chain couples TRBV29-1 to TRBJ2-2, with D possibly matching TRBD1 (5 bases). Between the trimmed V and J ends, which lost 7 bases and 1 base, there was a span of 13 bases. This CDR3 is 14 amino acids long. Germline assignment: CDR1 SQVTM and CDR2 ANQGSEA. The CDR3 DNA reads TGCAGCGCTCGAAGTACAGGGAACACCGGGGAGCTGTTTTTT. Its translation: CSARSTGNTGELFF.